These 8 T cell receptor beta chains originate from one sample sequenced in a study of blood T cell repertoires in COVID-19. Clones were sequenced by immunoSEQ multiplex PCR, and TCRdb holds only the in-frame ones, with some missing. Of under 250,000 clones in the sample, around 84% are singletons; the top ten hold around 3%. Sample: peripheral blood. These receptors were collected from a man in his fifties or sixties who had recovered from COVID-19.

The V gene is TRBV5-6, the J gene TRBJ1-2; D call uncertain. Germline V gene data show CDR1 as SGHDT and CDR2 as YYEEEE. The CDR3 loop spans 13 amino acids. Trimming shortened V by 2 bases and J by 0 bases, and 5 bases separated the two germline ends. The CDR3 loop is CASSLGANYGYTF. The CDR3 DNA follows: TGTGCCAGCAGCTTAGGAGCTAACTATGGCTACACCTTC.

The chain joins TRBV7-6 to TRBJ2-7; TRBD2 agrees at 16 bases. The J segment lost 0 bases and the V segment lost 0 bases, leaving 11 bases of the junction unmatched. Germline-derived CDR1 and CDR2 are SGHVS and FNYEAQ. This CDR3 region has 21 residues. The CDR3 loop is CASSLAPGTSGRVSSSYEQYF. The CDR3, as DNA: TGTGCCAGCAGCTTAGCGCCGGGGACTAGCGGGAGGGTATCAAGCTCCTACGAGCAGTACTTC.

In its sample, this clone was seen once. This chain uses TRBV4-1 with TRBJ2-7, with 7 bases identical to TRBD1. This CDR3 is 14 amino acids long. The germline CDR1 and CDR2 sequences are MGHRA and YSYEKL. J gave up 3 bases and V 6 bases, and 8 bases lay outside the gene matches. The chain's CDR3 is CASSSGTDLYEQYF. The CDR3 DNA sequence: TGCGCCAGCAGTTCAGGGACAGACCTCTACGAGCAGTACTTC.

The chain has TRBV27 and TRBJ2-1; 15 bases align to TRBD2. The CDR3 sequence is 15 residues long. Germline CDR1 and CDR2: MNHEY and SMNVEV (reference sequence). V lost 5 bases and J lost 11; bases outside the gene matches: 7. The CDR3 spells CASSRTSGRALQQFF. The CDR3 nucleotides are TGTGCCAGCAGTCGGACTAGCGGGAGGGCCTTACAGCAGTTCTTC.

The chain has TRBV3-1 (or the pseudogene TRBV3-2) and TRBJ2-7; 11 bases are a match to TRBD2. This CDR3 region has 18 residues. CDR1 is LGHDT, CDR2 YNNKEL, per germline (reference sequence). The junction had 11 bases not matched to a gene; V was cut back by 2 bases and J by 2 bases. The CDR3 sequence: CASSQFGSGRARAYEQYF. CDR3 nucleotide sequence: TGTGCCAGCAGCCAATTTGGTAGCGGGAGGGCCCGGGCCTACGAGCAGTACTTC.

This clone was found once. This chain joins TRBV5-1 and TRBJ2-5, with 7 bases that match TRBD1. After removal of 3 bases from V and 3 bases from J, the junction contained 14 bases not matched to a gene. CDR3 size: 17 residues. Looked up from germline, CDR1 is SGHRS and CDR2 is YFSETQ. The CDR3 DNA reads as TGCGCCAGCAGCTGGGGATCGAGTGCGACAGGGAAAGAGACCCAGTACTTC. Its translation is CASSWGSSATGKETQYF.

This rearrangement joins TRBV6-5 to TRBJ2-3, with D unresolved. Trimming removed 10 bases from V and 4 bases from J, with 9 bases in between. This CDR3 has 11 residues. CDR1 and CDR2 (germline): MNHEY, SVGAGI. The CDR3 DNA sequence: TGTGCCACCACAGCTGCAGATACGCAGTATTTT. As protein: CATTAADTQYF.

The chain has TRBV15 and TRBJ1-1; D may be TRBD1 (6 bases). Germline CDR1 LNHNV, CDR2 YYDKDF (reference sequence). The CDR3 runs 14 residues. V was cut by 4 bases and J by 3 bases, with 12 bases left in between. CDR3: CATSTRTAYTEAFF. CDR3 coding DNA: TGTGCCACCAGCACACGGACAGCCTACACTGAAGCTTTCTTT.